This T cell receptor (beta chain) is from a study of blood T cells in healthy people across ages. Points from the study as a whole: Both naive CD4+ cell counts and diversity were greater in long-lived donors than in aged donors. Reliance upon unsorted PBMCs precluded definitive naive versus antigen-experienced comparison.

It was approximately 10 milliliters of peripheral blood that were drawn from each donor. Isolation recovered at least 7 million PBMCs from every sample. Concerning this clonotype itself: The target antigen is unknown.

CDR3 length equals 15 residues. After removal of 0 bases from V and 3 bases from J, the junction contained 7 bases not matched to a gene. Germline-derived CDR1 and CDR2 are GTSNPN and SVGIG (reference sequence). A sample-barcoded 5' primer and a J-beta primer mix were used in a second PCR of about 6 to 12 cycles. TCRdb used MiXCR to reprocess the 5' RACE reads, holding one entry per CDR3 protein. The profile shows about a million distinct CDR3 sequences, less than 45% of them singletons. The gene calls are TRBV30 and TRBJ1-2; 7 bases align to TRBD1. The origin of this receptor is a young man in good health. Sequencing used blood. CDR3: CAWSVGDRAYYGYTF. The CDR3 DNA reads as TGTGCCTGGAGTGTAGGGGACAGAGCGTACTATGGCTACACCTTC.